The text below deals with one T cell receptor (beta chain). What it binds is not known. Through a sample-barcoded 5' primer and a J-beta primer mix, a second PCR was run for roughly 6 to 11 cycles. Each CDR3 protein gets one entry after TCRdb re-called the 5' RACE reads with MiXCR. The data hold about 1.5 million distinct CDR3 sequences, with under 55% observed a single time. The CDR3 sequence is 12 residues long. The V and J ends lost 5 bases and 8 bases respectively, with 9 bases between them. Germline V CDR1 and CDR2: SEHNR, FQNEAQ (reference sequence). This sample is drawn from a study of blood T cells in healthy people across ages. General study results and limits: Since the PBMCs were unsorted, naive and antigen-experienced cells could not be conclusively compared. Donors of long life had a larger count of naive CD4+ cells and greater diversity than aged donors. It was held that diversity estimates obtained from one million T cells represented underestimates. Getting older went along with TCR beta diversity per million T cells dropping roughly linearly.

V and J are TRBV7-9 and TRBJ1-4, with D unclear. This clonotype was obtained from a woman younger than 35 in good health. The material sequenced was blood. CDR3 protein: CASSGPLEKLFF. In nucleotides, the CDR3 is TGTGCCAGCAGCGGACCCTTGGAAAAACTGTTTTTT.